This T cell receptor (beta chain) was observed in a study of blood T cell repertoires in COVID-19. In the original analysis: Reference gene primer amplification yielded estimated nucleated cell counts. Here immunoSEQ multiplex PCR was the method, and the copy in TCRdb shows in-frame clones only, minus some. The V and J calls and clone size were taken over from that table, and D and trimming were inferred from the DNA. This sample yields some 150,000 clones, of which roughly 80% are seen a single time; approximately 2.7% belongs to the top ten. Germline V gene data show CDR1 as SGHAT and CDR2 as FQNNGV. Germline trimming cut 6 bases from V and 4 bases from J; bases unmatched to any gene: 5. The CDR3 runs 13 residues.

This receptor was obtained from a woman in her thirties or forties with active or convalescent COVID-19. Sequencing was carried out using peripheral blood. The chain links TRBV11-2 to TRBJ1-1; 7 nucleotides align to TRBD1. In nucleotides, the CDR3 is TGTGCCAGCAGAGAGACAGGGAGCACTGAAGCTTTCTTT. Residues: CASRETGSTEAFF. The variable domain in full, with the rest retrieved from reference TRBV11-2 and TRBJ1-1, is EAGVAQSPRYKIIEKRQSVAFWCNPISGHATLYWYQQILGQGPKLLIQFQNNGVVDDSQLPKDRFSAERLKGVDSTLKIQPAKLEDSAVYLCASRETGSTEAFFGQGTRLTVV.